This entry concerns a single T cell receptor (beta chain). Its specific antigen is unknown. Nothing much larger sits one base from this clone, and base qualities are not available. This entry comes from a study of T cell responses to AZD1222 COVID-19 vaccine (dated by TCRdb to about 2021). For context, the study as a whole: TCR sequencing was performed for about 250 trial participants, of whom roughly 200 were given two doses of AZD1222 and around 25 were given two doses of MenACWY control vaccine. Trial participants were enrolled by age into 18-55, 56-69 and 70-plus year subgroups, with approximately 150, 30 and 60 TCR-sequenced participants respectively. The study at large found these results: A significant rise in spike-specific TCR breadth and depth was observed after two AZD1222 doses relative to day 0 and relative to MenACWY recipients. The whole spike protein was spanned by vaccine-associated CD4 TCRs, and dominant responses were seen in regions 160-218 and 743-854. Conclusions about previously exposed vaccinees were limited because only a handful of AZD1222 recipients were SARS-CoV-2 seropositive at baseline. In the small 56-69-year group, the increase in depth fell short of significance, most likely because of low power. Because no day 14 peak-response samples were available, repertoires were characterized only after the peak T cell response. Reportedly, almost half of the unique spike-specific TCRs recognized epitopes lying outside the regions that are mutated in the B.1.351 and B.1.1.7 variants. Participants were mostly white British, with more females than males. The authors suggested clonal diversity may have been underestimated.

From its cysteine to its phenylalanine, the CDR3 spans 14 amino acids. Of the read, only the CDR3 DNA is kept; its 42 bases are in frame from base 1. The germline V gene provides CDR1 MDHEN and CDR2 SYDVKM. V is cut back by 2 bases and J by 4 bases, with 1 base in the junction unmatched. This specimen's time point label, per the study, means: about 28 days (+/-7) after the second vaccine dose. Because spike-specific TCR depth and breadth did not differ between the two schedules, AZD1222 recipients who got a second dose at roughly 4 weeks were pooled with those who got a second dose at roughly 12 weeks. Vaccinee samples came from UK trials COV001 and COV002, including a single-blind randomized controlled phase 2/3 trial of AZD1222 (ChAdOx1 nCoV-19) in healthy adults. Trial participant PBMC samples were collected at day 0 and day 28 after the second dose for TCRbeta chain sequencing. The CDR3 regions of human TCRbeta chains were analyzed by immunosequencing. As for the original processing: TCRs in the repertoires were matched against a reference library of SARS-CoV-2-specific TCRs that had been generated with the MIRA antigen-specificity platform. Breadth was defined as the fraction of unique TCRs that were SARS-CoV-2-associated, and depth was defined as the fraction of total T cells that were SARS-CoV-2-associated. Each spike-specific TCR was assigned to its reactive spike region and to a CD4 or CD8 class using the MIRA data. Log10-transformed breadth and depth values were compared by one-way ANOVA with Sidak's multiple comparisons tests. TCRdb took over this immuneACCESS table, retaining in-frame rearrangements with V and J assigned. Such tables are incomplete; in checked studies, under half of the missing clones stem from an unresolved V gene, and the remainder is unexplained. From that table come the V and J calls and clone size; the DNA was used to work out D and trimming. The sample records about 88,000 clones, about nine tenths of which are singletons. The ten biggest clones cover approximately 5% of the sample.

The sequence was collected from an adult who received the AZD1222 COVID-19 vaccine. This sequence uses TRBV28 and TRBJ1-4, and 7 junction bases match TRBD1. Specimen: peripheral blood, collected 28 days after the second AZD1222 dose. The DNA sequence reads TGTGCCAGCAGTTTAACAGGGGTTAATGAAAAACTGTTTTTT. It is translated as CASSLTGVNEKLFF.